A single sample gave rise to the 31 T cell receptor beta chains below, sequenced in a study of blood T cell repertoires in COVID-19. Profiled with immunoSEQ multiplex PCR; TCRdb holds only in-frame clones, not every one. The sample contains 200,000 to 250,000 clones, roughly nine tenths of which appear only once. The sequencing input was peripheral blood. The receptors were sampled from a man aged 55 to 70 who had recovered from COVID-19.

This rearrangement joins TRBV18 to TRBJ1-2, with TRBD1 as a possible D gene (5 bases). V was pared by 6 bases and J by 1 base, with 9 bases between. This CDR3 spans 13 amino acids. Germline V gene lookup returns CDR1 KGHSH and CDR2 LQKENI. This chain's CDR3 is CASSTDSNYGYTF. The DNA of the CDR3 is TGTGCCAGCTCGACTGACAGTAACTATGGCTACACCTTC.

This clone came up a few times. V is TRBV4-3 and J is TRBJ2-7; TRBD1 matches at 10 bases. V was clipped by 4 bases and J by 3 bases; unmatched bases: 3. The CDR3 length is 14 residues. Germline V CDR1 and CDR2: LGHNA, YSLEER. CDR3 sequence (DNA): TGCGCCAGCAGCCCTCGGACAGGGGGCTACGAGCAGTACTTC. It translates to CASSPRTGGYEQYF.

This chain joins TRBV4-2 and TRBJ2-1; D is possibly TRBD2 (6 bases). Between the trimmed V and J ends, which lost 4 bases and 7 bases, there was a span of 20 bases. This CDR3 region has 16 residues. CDR1 is LGHNA and CDR2 is YNFKEQ in the germline V gene. CDR3 nucleotides: TGTGCCAGCAGCCTAAAAATGGGGGGAACGGTGAATGAGCAGTTCTTC. The encoded protein is CASSLKMGGTVNEQFF.

The CDR3: CASSSYRAGTEAFF. The CDR3 DNA is TGTGCCAGCAGCAGCTACAGGGCGGGCACTGAAGCTTTCTTT. The V and J genes are TRBV5-4 and TRBJ1-1; possible D gene TRBD1, 6 bases. Germline CDR1 SGHNT, CDR2 YYREEE (reference sequence). This CDR3 spans 14 amino acids. V lost 4 bases to trimming and J lost 4 bases, with 14 bases between them.

This chain connects TRBV7-2 to TRBJ2-7, with 10 bases that match TRBD2. Germline CDR1 reads SGHTA; CDR2 reads FQGNSA. This CDR3 has 14 residues. Losses at the gene ends were 6 bases for V and 1 base for J; bases not matched to a gene: 3. CDR3 in amino acids: CASRRTSGSYEQYF. CDR3 in DNA: TGTGCCAGCAGACGGACTAGCGGTTCCTACGAGCAGTACTTC. Full variable domain (outside the CDR3, taken from reference TRBV7-2 and TRBJ2-7): GAGVSQSPSNKVTEKGKDVELRCDPISGHTALYWYRQSLGQGLEFLIYFQGNSAPDKSGLPSDRFSAERTGGSVSTLTIQRTQQEDSAVYLCASRRTSGSYEQYFGPGTRLTVT.

The rearrangement links TRBV6-1 to TRBJ2-3; the match to TRBD2 covers 7 bases. CDR1 is MNHNS, CDR2 SASEGT, per germline. The V segment lost 2 bases and the J segment 0 bases; nucleotides outside the gene matches: 5. This CDR3 has 16 residues. The CDR3 spells CASSEWLAESTDTQYF. As DNA, the CDR3 is TGTGCCAGCAGTGAATGGCTAGCGGAGAGCACAGATACGCAGTATTTT.

V gene TRBV6-4 combines with J gene TRBJ1-6, with D maybe TRBD1 (6 bases). CDR3 length: 15 amino acids. Germline CDR1 MRHNA, CDR2 SNTAGT. The V end lost 5 bases, the J end lost 0 bases, and 8 bases lay between the germline ends. The CDR3 nucleotides are TGTGCCAGCAGTCAGGACAGCTCCTATAATTCACCCCTCCACTTT. This codes for CASSQDSSYNSPLHF.

The rearrangement joins TRBV28 to TRBJ2-5; weak D call: TRBD1 (6 bases). The CDR3 has 13 residues. Germline-derived CDR1 and CDR2 are MDHEN and SYDVKM. V was pared by 8 bases and J by 1 base, with 11 bases between. The CDR3 here is CASQRTAQETQYF. In nucleotides, the CDR3 is TGTGCCAGCCAAAGGACAGCCCAAGAGACCCAGTACTTC.

The chain uses TRBV6-6 and TRBJ2-2; weak D call: TRBD1 (6 bases). With 4 bases removed from V and 1 base from J, the gap between germline ends came to 7 bases. The CDR3 length is 14 residues. Germline V gene sequence: CDR1 MNHNY, CDR2 SVGAGI (reference sequence). The CDR3 region is CASSSQGNTGELFF. CDR3 DNA sequence: TGTGCCAGCAGTTCACAGGGGAACACCGGGGAGCTGTTTTTT.

This clone came up a few times. The gene calls are TRBV6-2 or TRBV6-3 and TRBJ2-7, with 8 positions matching TRBD2. Germline CDR1 and CDR2: MNHEY and SVGEGT. With V trimmed by 5 bases and J by 3 bases, 9 bases remained unmatched. The CDR3 loop spans 15 amino acids. DNA for the CDR3: TGTGCCAGCAGTACCCGGGGGGGGTTTTACTACGAGCAGTACTTC. Translating gives CASSTRGGFYYEQYF.

This clone was seen just once. The chain couples TRBV5-1 to TRBJ2-7; 9 nucleotides align to TRBD2. With 4 bases clipped from V and 8 bases from J, the junction kept 7 bases outside the gene matches. Germline V gene data show CDR1 as SGHRS and CDR2 as YFSETQ. CDR3 length equals 13 residues. The CDR3 loop reads CASSIAGAPKQYF. The CDR3 DNA reads TGCGCCAGCAGCATAGCGGGGGCCCCCAAGCAGTACTTC.

The chain has TRBV29-1 and TRBJ1-5; the D gene is possibly TRBD1 (6 bases). The CDR3 is made up of 15 amino acids. V lost 3 bases to trimming and J lost 0 bases, with 12 bases between them. Germline CDR1 is SQVTM and CDR2 is ANQGSEA. CDR3 region: CSVEKTGPSNQPQHF. CDR3 nucleotide sequence: TGCAGCGTTGAGAAAACAGGGCCTAGCAATCAGCCCCAGCATTTT.

This chain uses TRBV3-1 (or the pseudogene TRBV3-2) with TRBJ1-2; maybe TRBD1 (6 bases). This CDR3 contains 15 residues. CDR1 LGHDT and CDR2 YNNKEL come from the germline V gene (reference sequence). V lost 4 bases to trimming and J lost 4 bases, with 16 bases between them. This CDR3 is CASSRDDGTIYGYTF. The DNA of the CDR3 is TGTGCCAGCAGCCGAGATGACGGGACAATCTATGGCTACACCTTC.

The chain employs TRBV4-2 and TRBJ2-3; TRBD2 matches 12 bases. Germline V lookup: CDR1 LGHNA, CDR2 YNFKEQ. The ends lost 5 bases at V and 0 bases at J; junction bases unmatched: 6. This CDR3 region has 17 residues. CDR3: CASSRLAGGPSTDTQYF. In DNA form, the CDR3 reads TGTGCCAGCAGCAGGCTAGCGGGAGGGCCTAGCACAGATACGCAGTATTTT.

The genes are TRBV7-2 and TRBJ2-5, with D possibly matching TRBD1 (6 bases). This CDR3 comprises 15 residues. The V and J ends lost 5 bases and 5 bases respectively, with 18 bases between them. The germline CDR1 and CDR2 sequences are SGHTA and FQGNSA. The CDR3 DNA reads TGTGCCAGCAGCCCACGCAGGGGACCCAGCGAGACCCAGTACTTC. It yields the protein CASSPRRGPSETQYF.

This clone occurred a few times. J is TRBJ2-3 and V is TRBV5-1, with TRBD2 identical over 10 bases. V shed 4 bases, J shed 2 bases, and the junction held 7 bases outside the gene matches. Germline CDR1 is SGHRS and CDR2 is YFSETQ. This CDR3 is 16 amino acids long. CDR3 DNA sequence: TGCGCCAGCAGCGATGGGACTAGCGAGGTCACAGATACGCAGTATTTT. This sequence encodes CASSDGTSEVTDTQYF.

CDR3: CASSRGVNYGYTF. The CDR3 DNA reads as TGTGCCAGCTCAAGGGGCGTAAACTATGGCTACACCTTC. This sequence joins TRBV14 and TRBJ1-2, with D possibly TRBD1 on 5 matching bases. This CDR3 has 13 residues. Trimming took 8 bases from V and 2 from J, leaving 12 bases between them. Germline values: CDR1 SGHDN, CDR2 FVKESK.

V is TRBV18 and J is TRBJ1-1, with 8 bases that match TRBD1. Trimming removed 4 bases from V and 1 base from J; junction bases left unmatched: 5. Per germline, CDR1 KGHSH and CDR2 LQKENI. The CDR3 totals 15 residues. The chain's CDR3 is CASSLGQARNTEAFF. The DNA for the CDR3 is TGTGCCAGCTCACTGGGACAGGCGAGGAACACTGAAGCTTTCTTT.

The rearrangement joins TRBV4-2 to TRBJ2-3; 10 bases are shared with TRBD2. CDR3 size: 15 residues. Germline CDR1 is LGHNA and CDR2 is YNFKEQ. Trimming cost V 4 bases and J 5 bases; bases outside gene matches: 6. CDR3 sequence reads: CASSPLAGVGDTQYF. The CDR3 region has the DNA TGTGCCAGCAGCCCCCTAGCGGGAGTTGGAGATACGCAGTATTTT.

This chain connects TRBV27 to TRBJ2-7; TRBD2 might be the D (5 bases). The length of the CDR3 is 12 residues. CDR1 and CDR2 (germline): MNHEY, SMNVEV (reference sequence). V was trimmed by 5 bases and J by 7 bases, leaving 12 bases between them. CDR3 region: CASSRLTGEQYF. The CDR3 DNA sequence: TGTGCCAGCAGTAGACTCACGGGAGAGCAGTACTTC.

The chain recombines TRBV9 with TRBJ1-2; weak D call: TRBD1 (6 bases). CDR1 SGDLS and CDR2 YYNGEE come from the germline V gene. Trimming removed 3 bases from V and 7 bases from J, with 25 bases in between. The CDR3 has 17 residues. CDR3 sequence: CASSAKPGGGAGPGYTF. CDR3 bases: TGTGCCAGCAGCGCCAAGCCTGGTGGGGGCGCGGGTCCTGGCTACACCTTC.

The J gene is TRBJ1-3, the V gene TRBV19; D unresolved. This CDR3 spans 15 amino acids. The V and J ends lost 6 bases and 0 bases respectively, with 12 bases between them. CDR1 LNHDA and CDR2 SQIVND come from the germline V gene (reference sequence). CDR3: CASRVRNPSGNTIYF. CDR3 sequence (DNA): TGTGCCAGTAGGGTGAGGAACCCCTCTGGAAACACCATATATTTT. Variable domain in full (rest from reference TRBV19 and TRBJ1-3): DGGITQSPKYLFRKEGQNVTLSCEQNLNHDAMYWYRQDPGQGLRLIYYSQIVNDFQKGDIAEGYSVSREKKESFPLTVTSAQKNPTAFYLCASRVRNPSGNTIYFGEGSWLTVV.

The genes are TRBV15 and TRBJ2-6, with 8 bases aligning to TRBD1. This CDR3 region has 19 residues. With V trimmed by 1 base and J by 0 bases, 8 bases remained unmatched. The V gene's germline CDR1 is LNHNV and CDR2 YYDKDF (reference sequence). Here the CDR3 DNA reads TGTGCCACCAGCAGAGGCCCGAGGACAGGGAGCTCTGGGGCCAACGTCCTGACTTTC. This codes for CATSRGPRTGSSGANVLTF.

The rearrangement links TRBV11-2 to TRBJ2-3, with 8 bases identical to TRBD1. The CDR3 contains 15 residues. J was trimmed by 3 bases and V by 5 bases; bases with no gene match: 7. CDR1 and CDR2 (germline): SGHAT, FQNNGV. The DNA of the CDR3 is TGTGCCAGCAGCACCGGACAGGGCATAACAGATACGCAGTATTTT. Residues: CASSTGQGITDTQYF.

This clone was seen a single time. The CDR3 DNA sequence: TGTGCCAGCAGTTACTCCGGCAGGCAAAACACCATATATTTT. Its protein product is CASSYSGRQNTIYF. The gene calls are TRBV6-5 and TRBJ1-3; no firm D call. The V end was cut by 0 bases, the J end by 6 bases, with 9 bases between. From germline, CDR1 is MNHEY and CDR2 SVGAGI. The length of the CDR3 is 14 residues.

The CDR3 sequence is CASSKGLGLRDEQYF. CDR3 nucleotides: TGTGCCAGCAGCAAGGGACTGGGCCTTAGGGACGAGCAGTACTTC. This chain connects TRBV5-4 to TRBJ2-7; TRBD2 might be the D (6 bases). Per germline, CDR1 SGHNT and CDR2 YYREEE (reference sequence). The CDR3 length is 15 residues. Between the trimmed V and J ends, which lost 4 bases and 5 bases, there was a span of 19 bases.

The gene calls are TRBV19 and TRBJ1-5; 8 nucleotides agree with TRBD1. V lost 6 bases, J lost 2 bases, and 3 bases stayed unmatched. CDR3 size: 14 residues. Germline V gene sequence: CDR1 LNHDA, CDR2 SQIVND (reference sequence). CDR3 coding DNA: TGTGCCAGTAGAAACAGGGGGGGCAATCAGCCCCAGCATTTT. This sequence encodes CASRNRGGNQPQHF.

This clone was found a few times. CDR3 bases: TGCGCCAGCACCTATGGAGGGGGGGAAAAAGAGACCCAGTACTTC. Protein: CASTYGGGEKETQYF. The V and J genes are TRBV5-1 and TRBJ2-5; D is possibly TRBD2 (7 bases). V lost 6 bases to trimming and J lost 3 bases, with 18 bases between them. The CDR3 length is 15 residues. Germline V gene data show CDR1 as SGHRS and CDR2 as YFSETQ. Filled out from reference TRBV5-1 and TRBJ2-5, the complete variable domain reads KAGVTQTPRYLIKTRGQQVTLSCSPISGHRSVSWYQQTPGQGLQFLFEYFSETQRNKGNFPGRFSGRQFSNSRSEMNVSTLELGDSALYLCASTYGGGEKETQYFGPGTRLLVL.

The gene calls are TRBV19 and TRBJ1-2; tentative D call: TRBD1 (6 bases). Germline loops: CDR1 LNHDA, CDR2 SQIVND (reference sequence). The length of the CDR3 is 13 residues. The ends were cut back, 10 bases at V and 8 bases at J, with 20 bases in the middle. The CDR3 is CATRGGGAGGYTF. CDR3 sequence (DNA): TGTGCCACCCGAGGTGGGGGGGCTGGGGGCTACACCTTC.

The V and J genes are TRBV18 and TRBJ2-7; 9 nucleotides agree with TRBD1. Germline CDR1 and CDR2: KGHSH and LQKENI. CDR3 size: 15 residues. V trimming: 5 bases; J trimming: 1 base; junction bases outside the gene matches: 6. The CDR3 coding sequence is TGTGCCAGCTCAATAGGGACAGGGCCGTCCTACGAGCAGTACTTC. It codes for CASSIGTGPSYEQYF. Variable domain in full (rest from reference TRBV18 and TRBJ2-7): NAGVMQNPRHLVRRRGQEARLRCSPMKGHSHVYWYRQLPEEGLKFMVYLQKENIIDESGMPKERFSAEFPKEGPSILRIQQVVRGDSAAYFCASSIGTGPSYEQYFGPGTRLTVT.

The V gene is TRBV3-1 (or the pseudogene TRBV3-2), the J gene TRBJ1-2, with D possibly being TRBD1 (5 bases). This CDR3 has 15 amino acids. The germline V gene has CDR1 LGHDT and CDR2 YNNKEL (reference sequence). V lost 1 base, J lost 4 bases, and 13 bases lay in between. This chain's CDR3 is CASSQGVGLGYGYTF. In DNA, the CDR3 is TGTGCCAGCAGCCAAGGGGTGGGACTGGGCTATGGCTACACCTTC.